This record covers a single TCR beta chain. As yet, its antigen is unknown. Generated by immunoSEQ multiplex PCR, the TCRdb table keeps only in-frame clones and is missing some. The sample shows around 15,000 clones, approximately 86% of them seen only once. This entry comes from a study of OX40 agonist ivuxolimab in advanced cancers. The CDR3 contains 13 residues. Trimming removed 7 bases from V and 0 bases from J, with 6 bases in between. CDR1 and CDR2 from the germline V gene are MDHEN and SYDVKM. Study-level findings and limits: Partial responders at 0.1-3.0 mg/kg showed near-lowest clonal expansion. Some patients without response likewise showed low normalized clonal expansion.

The V and J genes are TRBV28 and TRBJ2-2; the D is unclear. This clonotype was obtained from an adult with an advanced solid tumor such as melanoma, head and neck, liver or kidney cancer. The specimen was CD4+ or CD8+ T cells sorted from blood, collected in a trial of the OX40 agonist ivuxolimab. The CDR3 coding sequence is TGTGCCAGCATGGGTTCGAACACCGGGGAGCTGTTTTTT. Encoded protein: CASMGSNTGELFF.